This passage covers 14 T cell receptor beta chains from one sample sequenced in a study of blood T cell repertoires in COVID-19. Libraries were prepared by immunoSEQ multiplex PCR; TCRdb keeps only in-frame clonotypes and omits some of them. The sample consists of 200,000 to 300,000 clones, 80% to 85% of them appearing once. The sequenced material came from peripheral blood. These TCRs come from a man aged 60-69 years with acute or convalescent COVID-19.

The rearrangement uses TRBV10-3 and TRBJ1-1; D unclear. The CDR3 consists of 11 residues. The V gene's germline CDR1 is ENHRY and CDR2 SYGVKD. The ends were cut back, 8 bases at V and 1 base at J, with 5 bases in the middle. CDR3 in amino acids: CAILGNTEAFF. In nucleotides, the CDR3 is TGTGCCATCCTAGGGAACACTGAAGCTTTCTTT.

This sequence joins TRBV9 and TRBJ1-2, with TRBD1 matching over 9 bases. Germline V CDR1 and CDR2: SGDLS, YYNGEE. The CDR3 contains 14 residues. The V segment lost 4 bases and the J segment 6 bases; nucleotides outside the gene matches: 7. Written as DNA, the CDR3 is TGTGCCAGCAGCCCCCGGACAGGGGTGGATGGCTACACCTTC. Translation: CASSPRTGVDGYTF.

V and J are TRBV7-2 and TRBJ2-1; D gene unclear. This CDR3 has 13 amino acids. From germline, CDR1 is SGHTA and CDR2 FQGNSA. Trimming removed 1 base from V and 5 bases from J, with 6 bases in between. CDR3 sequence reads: CASSLDHNNEQFF. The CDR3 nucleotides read TGTGCCAGCAGCTTAGACCACAACAATGAGCAGTTCTTC.

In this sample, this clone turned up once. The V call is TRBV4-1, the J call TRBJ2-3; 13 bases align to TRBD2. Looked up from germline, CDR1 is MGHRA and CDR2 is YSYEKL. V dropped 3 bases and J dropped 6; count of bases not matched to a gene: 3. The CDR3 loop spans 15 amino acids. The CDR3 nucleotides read TGCGCCAGCAGCCAGACTAGCGGGGGGTGGGATACGCAGTATTTT. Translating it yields CASSQTSGGWDTQYF.

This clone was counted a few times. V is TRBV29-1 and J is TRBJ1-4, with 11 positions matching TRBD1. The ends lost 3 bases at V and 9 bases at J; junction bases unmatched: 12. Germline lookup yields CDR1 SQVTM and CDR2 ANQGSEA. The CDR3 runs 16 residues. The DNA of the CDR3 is TGCAGCGTTGAGGGAGTATGGACAGGGGGCAGGAAAAAACTGTTTTTT. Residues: CSVEGVWTGGRKKLFF.

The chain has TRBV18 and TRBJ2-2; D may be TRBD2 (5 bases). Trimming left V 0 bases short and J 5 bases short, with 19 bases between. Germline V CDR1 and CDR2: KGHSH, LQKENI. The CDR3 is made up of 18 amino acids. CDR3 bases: TGTGCCAGCTCACCACCGATTGGGCAGCTAAGAGGGACCGGGGAGCTGTTTTTT. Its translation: CASSPPIGQLRGTGELFF.

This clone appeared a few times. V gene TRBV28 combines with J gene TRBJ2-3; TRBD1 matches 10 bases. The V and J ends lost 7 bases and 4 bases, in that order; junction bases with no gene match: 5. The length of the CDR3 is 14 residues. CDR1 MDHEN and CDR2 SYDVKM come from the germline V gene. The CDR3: CASKGQGLADTQYF. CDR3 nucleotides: TGTGCCAGCAAGGGACAGGGGTTAGCAGATACGCAGTATTTT.

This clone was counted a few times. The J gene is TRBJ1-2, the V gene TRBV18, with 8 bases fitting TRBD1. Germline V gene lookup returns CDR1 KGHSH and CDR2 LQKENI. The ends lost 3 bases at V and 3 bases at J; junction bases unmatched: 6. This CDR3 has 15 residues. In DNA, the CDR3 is TGTGCCAGCTCACCTTCGACAGGGGTAGACTATGGCTACACCTTC. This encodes CASSPSTGVDYGYTF.

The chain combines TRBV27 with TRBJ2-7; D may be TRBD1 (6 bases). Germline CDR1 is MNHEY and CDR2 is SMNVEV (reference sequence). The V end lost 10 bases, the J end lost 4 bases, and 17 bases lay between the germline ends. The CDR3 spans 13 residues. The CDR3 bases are TGTGCCACCTATGGAGGACAGCAGTACGAGCAGTACTTC. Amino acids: CATYGGQQYEQYF.

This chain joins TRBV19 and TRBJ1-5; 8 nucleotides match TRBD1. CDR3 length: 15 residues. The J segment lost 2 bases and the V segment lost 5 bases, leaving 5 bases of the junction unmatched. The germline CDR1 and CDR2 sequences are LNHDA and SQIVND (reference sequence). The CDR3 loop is CASSPSGQGNQPQHF. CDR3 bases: TGTGCCAGTAGTCCCTCGGGACAGGGCAATCAGCCCCAGCATTTT.

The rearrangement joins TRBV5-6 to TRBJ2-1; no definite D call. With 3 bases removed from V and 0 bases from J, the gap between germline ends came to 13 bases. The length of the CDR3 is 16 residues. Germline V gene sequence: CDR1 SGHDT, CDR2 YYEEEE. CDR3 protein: CASSYAWWSSYNEQFF. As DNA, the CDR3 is TGTGCCAGCAGCTACGCGTGGTGGAGCTCCTACAATGAGCAGTTCTTC.

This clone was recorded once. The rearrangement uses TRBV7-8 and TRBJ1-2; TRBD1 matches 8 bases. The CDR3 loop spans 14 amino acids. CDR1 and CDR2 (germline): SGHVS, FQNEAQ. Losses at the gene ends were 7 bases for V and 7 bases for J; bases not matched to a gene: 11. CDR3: CASTTDRGMGGYTF. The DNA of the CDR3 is TGTGCCAGCACCACCGACAGGGGAATGGGTGGCTACACCTTC. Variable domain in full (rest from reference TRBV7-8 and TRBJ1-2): GAGVSQSPRYKVAKRGQDVALRCDPISGHVSLFWYQQALGQGPEFLTYFQNEAQLDKSGLPSDRFFAERPEGSVSTLKIQRTQQEDSAVYLCASTTDRGMGGYTFGSGTRLTVV.

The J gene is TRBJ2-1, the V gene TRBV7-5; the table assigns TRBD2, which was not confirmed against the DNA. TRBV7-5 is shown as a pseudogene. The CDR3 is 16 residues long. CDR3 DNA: TGTGCCAGAAGCTTCCCTGGGGGGAGATCCTACAATGAGCAGTTCTTC. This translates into CARSFPGGRSYNEQFF.

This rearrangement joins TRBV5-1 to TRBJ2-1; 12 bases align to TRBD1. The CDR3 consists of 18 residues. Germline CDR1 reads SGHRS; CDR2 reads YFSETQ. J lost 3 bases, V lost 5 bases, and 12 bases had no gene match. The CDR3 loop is CASSSTGTGGWGYNEQFF. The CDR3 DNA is TGCGCCAGCAGTTCGACCGGGACAGGGGGCTGGGGCTACAATGAGCAGTTCTTC.